This T cell receptor (beta chain) was obtained from a study of T cell repertoires in cytomegalovirus infection. This clonotype showed up many times. Its antigen is unknown. General study points: In two of eight donors, the top clonotype was HLA-C-restricted CMV-specific.

TCRdb recomputed calls from the reads with MiXCR, one row per CDR3 protein. The table shows around 280,000 distinct CDR3 sequences, with around 15% occurring only once. From germline, CDR1 is MNHNS and CDR2 SASEGT. This CDR3 has 18 residues. V shed 0 bases and J shed 0 bases, with 12 bases lying between them. Sequencing input: PBMCs. The TCR sequence derives from a human donor in good health (CMV status not recorded). Some clones in this sample may be carry-over from other donors' samples. This chain links TRBV6-1 with TRBJ2-6; no clear D gene. The CDR3 nucleotides read TGTGCCAGCAGTGAAGCGGACGGCGCTCCCTCTGGGGCCAACGTCCTGACTTTC. As protein: CASSEADGAPSGANVLTF.